The text below deals with one TCR beta chain. The target antigen is unknown. The source of the sample is a study of cytomegalovirus exposure and HLA in healthy donors. Study outcomes and limitations: The study carried out a later analysis of TCR beta sequences. It associated some 17,000 of them with specific HLA alleles at a false discovery rate of 0.05.

The trim removed 6 bases at V and 5 bases at J, leaving 2 bases unmatched. The CDR3 runs 13 residues. Germline V gives CDR1 SNHLY, CDR2 FYNNEI. The PCR had 60 Vbeta and 13 Jbeta primers. Some clones are missing from TCRdb's copy, which holds only in-frame ones; the method was immunoSEQ multiplex PCR. The sample lists some 140,000 clones; under 85% were seen once. The TCR was taken from a man in his late teens or twenties in good health and CMV-seronegative. The sample consisted of PBMCs. V gene TRBV2 combines with J gene TRBJ2-5; 11 bases are a match to TRBD1. The CDR3 DNA reads TGTGCCAGCAGGGGGACAGGGGGTGAGACCCAGTACTTC. Translating it yields CASRGTGGETQYF.